A single sample gave rise to the 30 T cell receptor beta chains below, sequenced in a study of T cells expressing NK-cell markers. Following a re-call of the 5' RACE reads, TCRdb has one entry per CDR3 protein and lacks DNA. The sample has a few hundred thousand distinct CDR3 sequences, and its top ten clones hold roughly 5.5%. Sequenced material: blood T cells: a sorted CD56 or NKG2C T cell subset, CD4+ or CD8+ T cells, or bulk PBMC T cells (not recorded which). The receptors come from a man aged 18 to 69 in good health.

J is TRBJ1-3 and V is TRBV9; the D call of TRBD1 rests on TCRdb alone, since no DNA is present to check it. Looked up from germline, CDR1 is SGDLS and CDR2 is YYNGEE. This CDR3 region has 16 residues. The CDR3 here is CASSVGQARSGNTIYF.

The chain links TRBV20-1 to TRBJ2-7; without DNA, the TCRdb call of TRBD1 cannot be checked. CDR1 DFQATT and CDR2 SNEGSKA come from the germline V gene (reference sequence). This CDR3 contains 14 residues. This CDR3 reads CSAPGQGRGYEQYF.

The genes are TRBV19 and TRBJ2-1; there is no DNA to check the TCRdb D call of TRBD2. This CDR3 region has 16 residues. CDR1 is LNHDA and CDR2 is SQIVND in the germline V gene (reference sequence). CDR3 loop: CASRPRGGTDVNEQFF.

The chain links TRBV2 to TRBJ2-7; the TCRdb D gene call, TRBD1, has no DNA to confirm it. Per the germline V gene, CDR1 is SNHLY and CDR2 is FYNNEI. This CDR3 is 15 amino acids long. CDR3 sequence reads: CASSETGQGVYEQYF.

This chain joins TRBV5-1 and TRBJ2-5; TCRdb gives TRBD2 as the D gene, but with no DNA this cannot be confirmed. CDR1 and CDR2 (germline): SGHRS, YFSETQ. The CDR3 totals 14 residues. This CDR3 is CASSLEAGQETQYF.

The J gene is TRBJ2-2, the V gene TRBV29-1. From germline, CDR1 is SQVTM and CDR2 ANQGSEA. The CDR3 spans 13 residues. The CDR3 reads CSVAYQPTGELFF.

This rearrangement joins TRBV6-1 to TRBJ2-5; lacking DNA, the TRBD2 call made by TCRdb goes unchecked. CDR1 is MNHNS, CDR2 SASEGT, per germline. CDR3 length: 14 amino acids. CDR3 amino acids: CASRREGVQETQYF.

The V and J genes are TRBV7-4 and TRBJ2-1; TCRdb lists TRBD2, though no DNA is available to test this call. The CDR3 runs 18 residues. Germline V gene data show CDR1 as SGHVT and CDR2 as SQSDAQ. Here the CDR3 reads CASSLGTSGGSSYNEQFF.

The rearrangement links TRBV12-3 or TRBV12-4 to TRBJ2-1; the D call of TRBD1 rests on TCRdb alone, since no DNA is present to check it. The CDR3 is 17 amino acids. Here the CDR3 reads CASSLAWGAESYNEQFF.

The rearrangement uses TRBV5-6 and TRBJ2-3; TCRdb picks TRBD2, but there is no DNA to check that call. The CDR3 is 16 amino acids. Per the germline V gene, CDR1 is SGHDT and CDR2 is YYEEEE. CDR3 residues: CASSTTSGGPGDTQYF.

The chain is built from TRBV5-1 and TRBJ2-7; TCRdb's D gene call, TRBD1, goes unchecked for lack of DNA. CDR3 length: 14 amino acids. Germline CDR1 is SGHRS and CDR2 is YFSETQ. CDR3 sequence: CASSWGTGNFQQYF.

This CDR3 reads CASRSGIRETQYF. The chain uses TRBV3-1 and TRBJ2-5; TCRdb's D call of TRBD2 is untestable without DNA. CDR1 is LGHDT, CDR2 YNNKEL, per germline (reference sequence). The CDR3 covers 13 residues.

This chain links TRBV9 with TRBJ1-5; as DNA is missing, the TRBD1 call by TCRdb cannot be tested. Germline CDR1 is SGDLS and CDR2 is YYNGEE. The CDR3 contains 15 residues. The CDR3 protein is CASSGTGLGNQPQHF.

This chain's CDR3 is CASDKRGNTDTQYF. The J gene is TRBJ2-3, the V gene TRBV7-9; TCRdb indicates TRBD2, and absent DNA this call remains unverified. Germline CDR1 and CDR2: SEHNR and FQNEAQ (reference sequence). This CDR3 is 14 amino acids long. Using reference TRBV7-9 and TRBJ2-3 for the parts outside the CDR3, the full variable domain is DTGVSQNPRHKITKRGQNVTFRCDPISEHNRLYWYRQTLGQGPEFLTYFQNEAQLEKSRLLSDRFSAERPKGSFSTLEIQRTEQGDSAMYLCASDKRGNTDTQYFGPGTRLTVL.

The rearrangement uses TRBV7-2 and TRBJ1-1; as DNA is missing, the TRBD1 call by TCRdb cannot be tested. Germline V gives CDR1 SGHTA, CDR2 FQGNSA. This CDR3 region has 13 residues. The CDR3 sequence: CASSVLGAREAFF.

The chain carries TRBV12-3 or TRBV12-4 and TRBJ2-5; TCRdb's D call, TRBD2, is unchecked because there is no DNA. CDR3 size: 14 residues. This CDR3 is CASSSSGGGETQYF.

This chain connects TRBV30 to TRBJ2-7; the D call of TRBD1 rests on TCRdb alone, since no DNA is present to check it. There are 16 residues in the CDR3. Germline-derived CDR1 and CDR2 are GTSNPN and SVGIG (reference sequence). CDR3: CAWSVGHRVRSYEQYF.

The CDR3 here is CASGSQTGSANTGELFF. This chain uses TRBV5-1 with TRBJ2-2. Germline V gives CDR1 SGHRS, CDR2 YFSETQ. The length of the CDR3 is 17 residues.

This chain connects TRBV28 to TRBJ1-1; the TCRdb call, TRBD1, lacks DNA for checking. CDR1 and CDR2 from the germline V gene are MDHEN and SYDVKM. This CDR3 has 16 residues. The CDR3 is CASSWTGGGMNTEAFF.

The rearrangement uses TRBV9 and TRBJ2-1; TCRdb reports TRBD2, a call that lacks DNA to check it against. CDR3 length: 16 amino acids. Germline values: CDR1 SGDLS, CDR2 YYNGEE. The CDR3 region is CASSVVRGGTYNEQFF.

The chain uses TRBV5-1 and TRBJ1-6; TCRdb selects TRBD1, and the lack of DNA leaves this call unchecked. The CDR3 is 15 amino acids. Germline lookup yields CDR1 SGHRS and CDR2 YFSETQ. CDR3 amino acids: CASSLGGTYNSPLHF.

V is TRBV20-1 and J is TRBJ1-1. The CDR3 has 13 residues. CDR1 and CDR2 from the germline V gene are DFQATT and SNEGSKA (reference sequence). CDR3 sequence reads: CSVFGVEWPEAFF.

This chain uses TRBV6-5 with TRBJ2-3. CDR3 size: 14 residues. Looked up from germline, CDR1 is MNHEY and CDR2 is SVGAGI. CDR3 region: CASSYFGSTDTQYF.

The V and J genes are TRBV7-7 and TRBJ1-3. There are 16 residues in the CDR3. Looked up from germline, CDR1 is SSHAT and CDR2 is FNYEAQ (reference sequence). The CDR3 is CASSPGLPYSGNTIYF.

This chain connects TRBV6-1 to TRBJ2-5; the TRBD1 assignment by TCRdb is unverifiable without DNA. Germline V CDR1 and CDR2: MNHNS, SASEGT. The CDR3 runs to 15 residues. CDR3 residues: CASSRGGGTTTSQYF.

The chain joins TRBV9 to TRBJ2-5; TCRdb gives TRBD1 as the D gene, but with no DNA this cannot be confirmed. This CDR3 spans 15 amino acids. The germline CDR1 and CDR2 sequences are SGDLS and YYNGEE. The CDR3 spells CASSVGQGARETQYF. The variable domain in full, with the rest retrieved from reference TRBV9 and TRBJ2-5, is DSGVTQTPKHLITATGQRVTLRCSPRSGDLSVYWYQQSLDQGLQFLIQYYNGEERAKGNILERFSAQQFPDLHSELNLSSLELGDSALYFCASSVGQGARETQYFGPGTRLLVL.

V is TRBV20-1 and J is TRBJ2-3; TCRdb's D call, TRBD2, is unchecked because there is no DNA. The CDR3 is 17 residues long. Germline CDR1 reads DFQATT; CDR2 reads SNEGSKA (reference sequence). CDR3 amino acids: CSAYISGGGKGTDTQYF.

The gene calls are TRBV7-3 and TRBJ1-1; no DNA is available, so the TRBD1 call from TCRdb remains unchecked. Germline V gives CDR1 SGHTA, CDR2 FQGTGA. CDR3 length: 14 amino acids. CDR3 residues: CASSLTGAGTEAFF.

The chain links TRBV7-2 to TRBJ2-1; no DNA is available, so the TRBD2 call from TCRdb remains unchecked. This CDR3 has 16 amino acids. Looked up from germline, CDR1 is SGHTA and CDR2 is FQGNSA. The CDR3: CASSFGYRLAGNQQFF.

V gene TRBV28 combines with J gene TRBJ1-5. The germline V gene has CDR1 MDHEN and CDR2 SYDVKM. The CDR3 loop spans 13 amino acids. This CDR3 reads CASRLYGNQPQHF.